These T cell receptor beta chains were read from a single sample in a study of T cells expressing NK-cell markers. TCRdb re-called the 5' RACE reads and gives one entry per CDR3 protein, without DNA. Here the sample table reports approximately 550,000 distinct CDR3 sequences. Sequencing used blood T cells: a sorted CD56 or NKG2C T cell subset, CD4+ or CD8+ T cells, or bulk PBMC T cells (not recorded which). The receptors stem from a man aged 18 to 30 in good health. Each CDR3 is given with its conserved first and last residue. Each record gives: V gene, J gene, CDR3 protein.

TRBV5-5,TRBJ1-2,CASSLVEGTSYGYTF
TRBV6-2/TRBV6-3,TRBJ2-3,CASRPDRGLKYF
TRBV28,TRBJ2-6,CASSEAGGHGANVLTF
TRBV11-2,TRBJ2-1,CASSLEGTSGSVINEQFF
TRBV12-3/TRBV12-4,TRBJ2-7,CASSFQGALPYEQYF
TRBV29-1,TRBJ2-3,CSPGTSEGDTQYF
TRBV19,TRBJ1-5,CASSIEGERSQPQHF
TRBV7-9,TRBJ1-3,CASEMSRRNTIYF
TRBV29-1,TRBJ1-6,CSVGTGTNSPLHF
TRBV7-2,TRBJ2-1,CASSRSGSGQFF
TRBV28,TRBJ2-1,CASSSLETKTKGNEQFF
TRBV12-3/TRBV12-4,TRBJ1-2,CASTLDPLGSYTF
TRBV11-2,TRBJ2-2,CASISGAMNTGELFF
TRBV28,TRBJ1-5,CASSFPGYSNQPQHF
TRBV3-1,TRBJ1-5,CASSQGLPGSNQPQHF
TRBV5-5,TRBJ2-1,CASGLAGGPTPYNEQFF
TRBV7-9,TRBJ2-3,CASSYTSGRDTDTQYF
TRBV5-1,TRBJ2-1,CASSSASRGYNEQFF
TRBV6-5,TRBJ2-4,CASSYIGGLAKNIQYF
TRBV2,TRBJ2-1,CASMLRQNQYNEQFF
TRBV5-1,TRBJ2-2,CASSRTDPTGELFF
TRBV7-8,TRBJ2-5,CASSPSGSETQYF
TRBV18,TRBJ2-7,CASSSRLAGVDGSSYEQYF
TRBV4-3,TRBJ2-1,CASSQDPWDEQFF
TRBV20-1,TRBJ1-2,CSAPRDGSNYGYTF
TRBV24-1,TRBJ2-1,CATSDLSGGSYNEQFF
TRBV15,TRBJ2-3,CATSRAYGTTDPSTDTQYF